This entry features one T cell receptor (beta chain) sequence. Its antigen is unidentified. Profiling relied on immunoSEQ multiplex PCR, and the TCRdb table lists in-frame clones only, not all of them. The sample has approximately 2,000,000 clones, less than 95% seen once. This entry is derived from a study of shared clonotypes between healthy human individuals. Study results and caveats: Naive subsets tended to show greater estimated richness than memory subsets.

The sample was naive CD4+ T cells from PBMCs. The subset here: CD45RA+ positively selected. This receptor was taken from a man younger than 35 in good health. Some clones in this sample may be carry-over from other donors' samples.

The CDR3 protein is CASTIPSYNSPLHF. The CDR3 DNA sequence: TGTGCCAGCACTATACCCTCCTATAATTCACCCCTCCACTTT. The V call is TRBV28, the J call TRBJ1-6; D uncertain. CDR1 is MDHEN and CDR2 is SYDVKM in the germline V gene. Between the trimmed V and J ends, which lost 7 bases and 0 bases, there was a span of 7 bases. This CDR3 is 14 amino acids long.